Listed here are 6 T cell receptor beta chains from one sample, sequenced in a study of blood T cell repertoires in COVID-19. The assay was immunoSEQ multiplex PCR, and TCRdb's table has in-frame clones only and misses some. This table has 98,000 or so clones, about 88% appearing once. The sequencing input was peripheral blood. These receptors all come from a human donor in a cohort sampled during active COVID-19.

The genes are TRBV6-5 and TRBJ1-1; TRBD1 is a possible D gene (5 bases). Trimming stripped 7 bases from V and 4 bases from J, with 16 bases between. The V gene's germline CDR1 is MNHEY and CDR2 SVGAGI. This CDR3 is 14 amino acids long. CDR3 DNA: TGTGCCAGCACCCCGACAGCCTTGGGCACTGAAGCTTTCTTT. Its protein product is CASTPTALGTEAFF.

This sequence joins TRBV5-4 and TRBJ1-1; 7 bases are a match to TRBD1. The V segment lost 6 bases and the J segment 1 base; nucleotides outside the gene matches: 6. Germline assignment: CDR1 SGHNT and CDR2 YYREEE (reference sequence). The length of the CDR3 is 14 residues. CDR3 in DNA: TGTGCCAGCACCCCCGGGACAGAGAACACTGAAGCTTTCTTT. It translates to CASTPGTENTEAFF.

Written as DNA, the CDR3 is TGTGCCAGCAGTAAGGTGGATGGGCCCCATAACTACGAGCAGTACTTC. Residues: CASSKVDGPHNYEQYF. The chain is built from TRBV25-1 and TRBJ2-7; D ambiguous. Per germline, CDR1 MGHDK and CDR2 SYGVNS. The CDR3 contains 16 residues. V was pared by 5 bases and J by 3 bases, with 20 bases between.

Here the CDR3 reads CASSWGEAEAFF. For the CDR3, the DNA is TGTGCCAGCAGTTGGGGGGAAGCTGAAGCTTTCTTT. The chain carries TRBV11-1 and TRBJ1-1, with D possibly matching TRBD1 (5 bases). The CDR3 has 12 residues. The ends were cut back, 6 bases at V and 6 bases at J, with 11 bases in the middle. The germline gives CDR1 SGHAT, CDR2 FQDESV (reference sequence).

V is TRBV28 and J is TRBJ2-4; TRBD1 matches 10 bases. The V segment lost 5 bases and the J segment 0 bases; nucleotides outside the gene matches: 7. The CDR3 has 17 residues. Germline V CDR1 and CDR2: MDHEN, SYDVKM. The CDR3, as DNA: TGTGCCAGCAGTCAGGACAGGGGGAGAATAGCCAAAAACATTCAGTACTTC. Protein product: CASSQDRGRIAKNIQYF.

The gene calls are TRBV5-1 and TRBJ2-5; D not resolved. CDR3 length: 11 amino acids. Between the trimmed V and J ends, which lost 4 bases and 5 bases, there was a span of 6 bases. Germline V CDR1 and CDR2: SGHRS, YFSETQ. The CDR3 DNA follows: TGCGCCAGCAGCGCCCAGGAGACCCAGTACTTC. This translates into CASSAQETQYF.